This TCR beta chain was profiled in a study of T cell changes during pregnancy in multiple sclerosis (dated by TCRdb to the late 2010s). With regard to the full study: In women with multiple sclerosis, the researchers looked at how the T cell repertoire shifted as pregnancy progressed.

The library relied on the immunoSEQ multiplex PCR assay. The table comes from immuneACCESS by way of TCRdb, which keeps in-frame sequences with V and J called. Part of the clones is missing from these tables; in studies checked, under half for an unresolved V gene and the rest for unknown reasons. This sample gives about 59,000 clones in total; over 90% of them show up just once. The top ten hold approximately 2.5% of the sample. According to the germline V gene, CDR1 reads SGHVS and CDR2 reads FNYEAQ. The CDR3 spans 16 residues, from the cysteine through the phenylalanine. CDR3 DNA only is kept here, 48 bases in frame from base 1. Unmatched junction bases come to 8, with V trimmed by 7 bases and J by 0 bases. A note on this clone: The target of this receptor is not known. No much larger clonotype is one base removed from it; base qualities were not supplied.

This material consisted of CD8+ T cells from peripheral blood mononuclear cells, taken in the third trimester of pregnancy. This sequence was found in a female donor with multiple sclerosis, enrolled in a pregnancy study. The rearranged chain carries TRBV7-6 and TRBJ2-2; TRBD2 matches 7 bases in the middle. CDR3 reads: CASTRPGGSNTGELFF. The DNA reads TGTGCCAGCACCCGCCCGGGGGGATCGAACACCGGGGAGCTGTTTTTT.